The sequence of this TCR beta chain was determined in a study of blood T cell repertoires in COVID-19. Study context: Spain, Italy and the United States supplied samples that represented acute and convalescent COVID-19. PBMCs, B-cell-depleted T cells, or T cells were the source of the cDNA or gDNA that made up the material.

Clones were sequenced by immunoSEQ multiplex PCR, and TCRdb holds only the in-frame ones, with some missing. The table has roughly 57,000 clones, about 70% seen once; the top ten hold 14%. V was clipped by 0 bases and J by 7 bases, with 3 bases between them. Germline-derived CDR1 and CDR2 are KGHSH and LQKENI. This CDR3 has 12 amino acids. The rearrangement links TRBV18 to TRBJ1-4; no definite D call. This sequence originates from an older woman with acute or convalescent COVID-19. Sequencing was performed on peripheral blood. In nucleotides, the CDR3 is TGTGCCAGCTCACCACCGAGTGAAAAACTGTTTTTT. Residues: CASSPPSEKLFF.